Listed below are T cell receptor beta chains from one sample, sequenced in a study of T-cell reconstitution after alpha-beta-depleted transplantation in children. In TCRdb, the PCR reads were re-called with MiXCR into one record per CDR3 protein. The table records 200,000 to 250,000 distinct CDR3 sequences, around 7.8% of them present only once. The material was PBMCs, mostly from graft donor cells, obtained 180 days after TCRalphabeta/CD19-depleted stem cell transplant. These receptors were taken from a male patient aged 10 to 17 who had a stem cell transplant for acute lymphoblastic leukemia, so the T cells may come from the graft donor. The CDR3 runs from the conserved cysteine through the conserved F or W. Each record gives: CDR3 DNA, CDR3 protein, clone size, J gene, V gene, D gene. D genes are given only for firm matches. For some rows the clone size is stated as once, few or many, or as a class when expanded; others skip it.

cdr3_nt: TGTGCCAGCAGTCAATTGGCGAGGGAAACTGAAGCTTTCTTT
cdr3_aa: CASSQLARETEAFF
clone_size: many
j_call: TRBJ1-1
v_call: TRBV28
d_call: -

cdr3_nt: TGTGCCAGCAGCTTAGGGGCAGGAGGCGCACCAGATACGCAGTATTTT
cdr3_aa: CASSLGAGGAPDTQYF
clone_size: many
j_call: TRBJ2-3
v_call: TRBV13
d_call: -

cdr3_nt: TGTGCCAGCAGAGGCCAGGGGAATTCACCCCTCCACTTT
cdr3_aa: CASRGQGNSPLHF
clone_size: many
j_call: TRBJ1-6
v_call: TRBV28
d_call: -

cdr3_nt: TGTGCCAGCAGCCACAGGGTAACTAACTATGGCTACACCTTC
cdr3_aa: CASSHRVTNYGYTF
clone_size: few
j_call: TRBJ1-2
v_call: TRBV7-2
d_call: -

cdr3_nt: TGTGCCAGCAGCCACTACGAGCAGTACTTC
cdr3_aa: CASSHYEQYF
clone_size: many
j_call: TRBJ2-7
v_call: TRBV11-2
d_call: -

cdr3_nt: TGCGCCAGCGGAAGGGACAGATGGACTGAAGCTTTCTTT
cdr3_aa: CASGRDRWTEAFF
clone_size: many
j_call: TRBJ1-1
v_call: TRBV5-1
d_call: TRBD1

cdr3_nt: TGCAGTGCTAGAGCTACCGCTAGCGGGAGAAGAGGCACAGATACGCAGTATTTT
cdr3_aa: CSARATASGRRGTDTQYF
clone_size: many
j_call: TRBJ2-3
v_call: TRBV20-1
d_call: TRBD2

cdr3_nt: TGTGCCAGCAGTTTTGGGACTAGTAGCAATCAGCCCCAGCATTTT
cdr3_aa: CASSFGTSSNQPQHF
clone_size: many
j_call: TRBJ1-5
v_call: TRBV28
d_call: -

cdr3_nt: TGTGCCAGCAGTGCCTACAGGGGCGGCACCGGGGAGCTGTTTTTT
cdr3_aa: CASSAYRGGTGELFF
clone_size: many
j_call: TRBJ2-2
v_call: TRBV2
d_call: TRBD1

cdr3_nt: TGTGCCAGCAGCTTAGAAGGGACAGGGAGTTCACCCCTCCACTTT
cdr3_aa: CASSLEGTGSSPLHF
clone_size: many
j_call: TRBJ1-6
v_call: TRBV7-9
d_call: TRBD1

cdr3_nt: TGCGCCAGCAGCGGACAGTCAACGGTCCCCTACAATGAGCAGTTCTTC
cdr3_aa: CASSGQSTVPYNEQFF
clone_size: many
j_call: TRBJ2-1
v_call: TRBV4-1
d_call: -

cdr3_nt: TGTGCCACCAGTGACCCGGGACTAGCGAGGGCCGGGGAGCTGTTTTTT
cdr3_aa: CATSDPGLARAGELFF
clone_size: many
j_call: TRBJ2-2
v_call: TRBV24-1
d_call: TRBD2

cdr3_nt: TGTGCCAGCAGCCTCGACAGAAACATTCAGTACTTC
cdr3_aa: CASSLDRNIQYF
clone_size: few
j_call: TRBJ2-4
v_call: TRBV3-1
d_call: -

cdr3_nt: TGTGCCAGCAGCACTGGACGCCGGAAGGGGGAAAAACTGTTTTTT
cdr3_aa: CASSTGRRKGEKLFF
clone_size: many
j_call: TRBJ1-4
v_call: TRBV7-8
d_call: -

cdr3_nt: TGTGCCATCAGCGGACAGGGGGTCACCGGGGAGCTGTTTTTT
cdr3_aa: CAISGQGVTGELFF
clone_size: many
j_call: TRBJ2-2
v_call: TRBV10-3
d_call: TRBD1

cdr3_nt: TGTGCCAGCAGCCAAGATGCGTCTTGGGCTGAAGCTTTCTTT
cdr3_aa: CASSQDASWAEAFF
clone_size: many
j_call: TRBJ1-1
v_call: TRBV3-1
d_call: -

cdr3_nt: TGTGCCAGCAGTTTATCCGGAACCCACGAGCAGTACTTC
cdr3_aa: CASSLSGTHEQYF
clone_size: many
j_call: TRBJ2-7
v_call: TRBV12-3/TRBV12-4
d_call: -

cdr3_nt: TGCGCCAGCAGCCAATCGGGAGCCCCTAATGAGCAGTTCTTC
cdr3_aa: CASSQSGAPNEQFF
clone_size: many
j_call: TRBJ2-1
v_call: TRBV4-1
d_call: -

cdr3_nt: TGCAGCGTTGTAAGCGGGGGAAAGACCCAGTACTTC
cdr3_aa: CSVVSGGKTQYF
clone_size: many
j_call: TRBJ2-5
v_call: TRBV29-1
d_call: TRBD2

cdr3_nt: TGTGCCAGCAGCTACGCTTCGTACCAAGAGACCCAGTACTTC
cdr3_aa: CASSYASYQETQYF
clone_size: many
j_call: TRBJ2-5
v_call: TRBV7-9
d_call: -

cdr3_nt: TGTGCCAGCAGTTTCGGGGAATTGGTTGAGCAGTTCTTC
cdr3_aa: CASSFGELVEQFF
clone_size: many
j_call: TRBJ2-1
v_call: TRBV12-3/TRBV12-4
d_call: -

cdr3_nt: TGTGCCAGCAGCTCCCTGGTGAAGACGGGGACAAGGGAGACCCAGTACTTC
cdr3_aa: CASSSLVKTGTRETQYF
clone_size: many
j_call: TRBJ2-5
v_call: TRBV7-9
d_call: -

cdr3_nt: TGTGCCAGCAGCCCGCCGGGCCACTCTTTCTCCTACGAGCAGTACTTC
cdr3_aa: CASSPPGHSFSYEQYF
clone_size: many
j_call: TRBJ2-7
v_call: TRBV28
d_call: -

cdr3_nt: TGTGCCAGCAGCCCTTCCGGGAGCTTACAAGAGACCCAGTACTTC
cdr3_aa: CASSPSGSLQETQYF
clone_size: many
j_call: TRBJ2-5
v_call: TRBV9
d_call: -

cdr3_nt: TGTGCCAGCAGTTGGGGGACTAGCGGGGGGGAAAGGTACTTC
cdr3_aa: CASSWGTSGGERYF
clone_size: many
j_call: TRBJ2-7
v_call: TRBV28
d_call: TRBD2

cdr3_nt: TGTGCCATCAGTGACGTCGGGGGGGGCAATCAGCCCCAGCATTTT
cdr3_aa: CAISDVGGGNQPQHF
clone_size: many
j_call: TRBJ1-5
v_call: TRBV10-3
d_call: -

cdr3_nt: TGTGCCACCGAGGGGCACCAAGAGACCCAGTACTTC
cdr3_aa: CATEGHQETQYF
clone_size: many
j_call: TRBJ2-5
v_call: TRBV2
d_call: -

cdr3_nt: TGTGCCAGCAGTTTGAGTGCCAGAGAGAGGCAAGAGACCCAGTACTTC
cdr3_aa: CASSLSARERQETQYF
clone_size: many
j_call: TRBJ2-5
v_call: TRBV12-3/TRBV12-4
d_call: -

cdr3_nt: TGTGCCAGCAGCTCGCAAGGCAGGGGAGGCGATTCACCCCTCCACTTT
cdr3_aa: CASSSQGRGGDSPLHF
clone_size: many
j_call: TRBJ1-6
v_call: TRBV12-3/TRBV12-4
d_call: -

cdr3_nt: TGTGCCAGCAGCCCCGAAGGCGTGAGCTCCTACGAGCAGTACTTC
cdr3_aa: CASSPEGVSSYEQYF
clone_size: many
j_call: TRBJ2-7
v_call: TRBV4-2
d_call: -

cdr3_nt: TGTGCCAGTAGCGGGGTTTCCGGCAATGAGCAGTTCTTC
cdr3_aa: CASSGVSGNEQFF
clone_size: many
j_call: TRBJ2-1
v_call: TRBV19
d_call: -

cdr3_nt: TGTGCCAGCAGCCGTGGGGGGACAGGGTCTCGGAACACCATATATTTT
cdr3_aa: CASSRGGTGSRNTIYF
clone_size: many
j_call: TRBJ1-3
v_call: TRBV5-5
d_call: TRBD1

cdr3_nt: TGCGCCAGCAGCTTGGGAGTCAGTTGGGAGCAGTTCTTC
cdr3_aa: CASSLGVSWEQFF
clone_size: -
j_call: TRBJ2-1
v_call: TRBV5-1
d_call: -

cdr3_nt: TGTGCCAGCAGCCCCTTCGGGATGAGTAGGAAACTGTTTTTT
cdr3_aa: CASSPFGMSRKLFF
clone_size: many
j_call: TRBJ1-4
v_call: TRBV28
d_call: -

cdr3_nt: TGTGCCAGCAGGATACAGCCCAACACTGAAGCTTTCTTT
cdr3_aa: CASRIQPNTEAFF
clone_size: many
j_call: TRBJ1-1
v_call: TRBV2
d_call: -

cdr3_nt: TGTGCCAGCAGCCAAAGAAAAGGGTTCGAGCAGTTCTTC
cdr3_aa: CASSQRKGFEQFF
clone_size: many
j_call: TRBJ2-1
v_call: TRBV4-2
d_call: -

cdr3_nt: TGTGCCAGTAGTATTTGGCAGGGGGCGGTAGATACGCAGTATTTT
cdr3_aa: CASSIWQGAVDTQYF
clone_size: many
j_call: TRBJ2-3
v_call: TRBV19
d_call: TRBD1

cdr3_nt: TGTGCCAGCACCCATGGGACAGGCTCCTACGAGCAGTACTTC
cdr3_aa: CASTHGTGSYEQYF
clone_size: many
j_call: TRBJ2-7
v_call: TRBV12-3/TRBV12-4
d_call: TRBD1